This is a list of T cell receptor beta chains from one sample in a study of T-cell memory formation after mild COVID-19. TCRdb independently ran MiXCR on the 5' RACE reads; one entry per CDR3 protein. The table records 500,000 to 550,000 distinct CDR3 sequences, around 21% of them present only once. Source material: PBMCs or a T cell subset sorted from them (not recorded which). These receptors were collected from an adult woman who had mild COVID-19 (a few samples of this study predate the infection). Cell type and time point are not known. Both conserved end residues are part of each CDR3. Fields, in order: J gene, clone size, V gene, D gene, CDR3 protein, CDR3 DNA. D genes are given only for firm matches. Clone size is stated in some rows and not others, as once, few, many or a class when expanded.

TRBJ2-5,few,TRBV6-5,NA,CASSQQFDETQYF,TGTGCCAGCAGCCAACAGTTTGACGAGACCCAGTACTTC
TRBJ2-3,few,TRBV7-9,NA,CASSFLEDFTDTQYF,TGTGCCAGCAGTTTTCTGGAGGACTTCACAGATACGCAGTATTTT
TRBJ1-1,NA,TRBV4-3,NA,CASSQDIFAVEAFF,TGCGCCAGCAGCCAAGATATTTTCGCGGTTGAAGCTTTCTTT
TRBJ2-3,NA,TRBV20-1,NA,CSAQTGSTPDTQYF,TGCAGTGCTCAGACCGGGTCGACTCCAGATACGCAGTATTTT
TRBJ2-1,NA,TRBV5-6,NA,CASSGPAYYNEQFF,TGTGCCAGCAGCGGTCCGGCTTATTACAATGAGCAGTTCTTC
TRBJ1-1,NA,TRBV29-1,NA,CSVRPGRNGKNTEAFF,TGCAGCGTCCGCCCCGGACGGAATGGAAAAAACACTGAAGCTTTCTTT
TRBJ1-1,NA,TRBV7-2,NA,CASSLGGLWNTEAFF,TGTGCCAGCAGCTTAGGAGGGCTTTGGAACACTGAAGCTTTCTTT
TRBJ2-1,NA,TRBV4-1,NA,CASSPERADEQFF,TGCGCCAGCAGCCCTGAGCGTGCTGATGAGCAGTTCTTC
TRBJ2-1,few,TRBV7-9,TRBD2,CASSLLYGTSGGAYNEQFF,TGTGCCAGCAGCTTGCTATACGGGACTAGCGGGGGGGCCTACAATGAGCAGTTCTTC
TRBJ1-1,few,TRBV6-5,NA,CASSYGNLNTEAFF,TGTGCCAGCAGTTACGGGAATTTGAACACTGAAGCTTTCTTT
TRBJ2-1,NA,TRBV7-9,TRBD2,CASSSGLAGSDEQFF,TGTGCCAGCAGCTCAGGACTAGCGGGAAGCGATGAGCAGTTCTTC
TRBJ2-7,NA,TRBV4-1,NA,CASSQAVQGLSYEQYF,TGCGCCAGCAGCCAAGCTGTACAGGGACTCTCCTACGAGCAGTACTTC
TRBJ2-2,few,TRBV20-1,NA,CSARRLANTGELFF,TGCAGTGCTAGACGTCTAGCGAACACCGGGGAGCTGTTTTTT
TRBJ1-2,NA,TRBV5-1,NA,CASSATGDLYGYTF,TGCGCCAGCAGCGCCACCGGGGACCTCTATGGCTACACCTTC
TRBJ2-2,NA,TRBV5-4,NA,CAIHEGVELFF,TGTGCCATCCATGAGGGAGTGGAGCTGTTTTTT
TRBJ2-3,NA,TRBV5-5,NA,CASSTGGLGTDTQYF,TGTGCCAGCAGCACTGGAGGACTGGGCACAGATACGCAGTATTTT
TRBJ2-1,NA,TRBV6-1,TRBD1,CASRDSSYNEQFF,TGTGCCAGCCGGGACAGTTCCTACAATGAGCAGTTCTTC
TRBJ2-7,many,TRBV6-2/TRBV6-3,NA,CASGRGSYEQYF,TGTGCCAGCGGTCGGGGATCCTACGAGCAGTACTTC
TRBJ1-2,NA,TRBV20-1,TRBD1,CSAQGQGIYGYTF,TGCAGTGCCCAGGGACAGGGGATCTATGGCTACACCTTC
TRBJ2-4,few,TRBV7-9,NA,CASSLAQGPSPNIQYF,TGTGCCAGCAGCTTAGCACAAGGCCCAAGTCCAAACATTCAGTACTTC
TRBJ1-1,few,TRBV5-1,NA,CASSLGGGDKAFF,TGCGCCAGCAGCTTGGGAGGCGGGGATAAAGCTTTCTTT
TRBJ2-7,NA,TRBV19,TRBD1,CASSIARQGVDYEQYF,TGTGCCAGTAGTATAGCCCGACAGGGGGTCGACTACGAGCAGTACTTC
TRBJ2-6,few,TRBV20-1,NA,CSASQVAGANVLTF,TGCAGTGCGTCGCAGGTAGCTGGGGCCAACGTCCTGACTTTC
TRBJ1-1,NA,TRBV25-1,NA,CASSEGISRGTEAFF,TGTGCCAGCAGTGAAGGTATATCCAGGGGCACTGAAGCTTTCTTT
TRBJ2-7,NA,TRBV25-1,NA,CASSGTTSYEQYF,TGTGCCAGCAGTGGGACCACATCCTACGAGCAGTACTTC
TRBJ2-7,many,TRBV7-7,NA,CASSLADSGSYEQYF,TGTGCTAGCAGCTTAGCCGACTCCGGCTCCTACGAGCAGTACTTC
TRBJ1-4,NA,TRBV6-5,NA,CASKKAEKLFF,TGTGCCAGCAAAAAGGCCGAAAAACTGTTTTTT
TRBJ2-2,NA,TRBV5-5,NA,CASSLLRTDRTGELFF,TGTGCCAGCAGCTTGCTGAGGACTGACCGGACCGGGGAGCTGTTTTTT
TRBJ1-1,few,TRBV20-1,NA,CSARALSEAFF,TGCAGTGCTAGAGCCCTCTCTGAAGCTTTCTTT
TRBJ2-7,NA,TRBV20-1,TRBD1,CSARRTPGTGPLEQYF,TGCAGTGCTAGGAGGACCCCCGGGACAGGCCCCTTAGAGCAGTACTTC
TRBJ2-4,few,TRBV14,TRBD2,CASSLRTSGSAKNIQYF,TGTGCCAGCAGCCTGAGGACTAGCGGGAGCGCCAAAAACATTCAGTACTTC
TRBJ2-3,NA,TRBV7-9,TRBD2,CASSPSGTSGRGDTQYF,TGTGCCAGCAGCCCGTCCGGGACTAGCGGGAGGGGAGATACGCAGTATTTT
TRBJ2-5,few,TRBV12-3/TRBV12-4,NA,CASSARGTETQYF,TGTGCCAGCAGTGCAAGGGGTACGGAGACCCAGTACTTC
TRBJ2-5,NA,TRBV2,TRBD1,CASSDRTGEETQYF,TGTGCCAGCAGTGATAGGACAGGAGAAGAGACCCAGTACTTC
TRBJ2-7,NA,TRBV9,TRBD2,CASSVASGDDEQYF,TGTGCCAGCAGCGTAGCTAGCGGGGACGACGAGCAGTACTTC
TRBJ2-7,few,TRBV5-1,TRBD2,CASSLGEGGSPYEQYF,TGCGCCAGCAGCTTGGGTGAGGGAGGGAGCCCCTACGAGCAGTACTTC
TRBJ2-2,NA,TRBV6-2/TRBV6-3,NA,CASKASSGELFF,TGTGCCAGCAAGGCGAGCTCCGGGGAGCTGTTTTTT